This T cell receptor beta chain was recovered during a study of OX40 agonist ivuxolimab in advanced cancers. This clone has just one count. Its antigen is not identified. Data came from immunoSEQ multiplex PCR; TCRdb stores just in-frame clones and leaves some out. The profile covers about 68,000 clones, with around nine tenths appearing a single time and roughly 2% taken by the ten largest. Whole-study findings and limits: More expanded clones were found, on average, in CD8+ than in CD4+ T cells.

Germline values: CDR1 GTSNPN, CDR2 SVGIG (reference sequence). This CDR3 spans 13 amino acids. V was cut by 3 bases and J by 8 bases, with 14 bases left in between. This receptor was identified in an adult with an advanced solid tumor such as melanoma, head and neck, liver or kidney cancer. The rearrangement links TRBV30 to TRBJ2-1; D unclear. Sequences were derived from CD4+ or CD8+ T cells sorted from blood, sampled in a trial of the OX40 agonist ivuxolimab. The CDR3 nucleotides read TGTGCCTGGAGCCGACCGCTTTCAGATGAGCAGTTCTTC. Residues: CAWSRPLSDEQFF.